This TCR beta chain was sequenced in a study of naive and memory T cell subsets. Germline loops: CDR1 MNHEY, CDR2 SMNVEV (reference sequence). The CDR3 covers 16 residues. V lost 1 base and J 7 bases, leaving 17 bases between the germline ends. The sample holds many counts of this clonotype. Two oligonucleotides, mixed equimolar, formed the beta constant-region primer covering TRBC1 and TRBC2. Nested alpha and beta constant-region primers with the SP2 primer drove four PCR rounds on ligated cDNA. TCRdb ran MiXCR on the UMI-ligation and nested PCR reads and lists one entry per CDR3 protein. The sample includes tens of thousands of distinct CDR3 sequences, 8% to 9.5% of them seen just once.

Input material: naive CD8+ T cells from blood. The V call is TRBV27, the J call TRBJ1-5; D unresolved. The source is a human donor in good health. CDR3 nucleotide sequence: TGTGCCAGCAGTTTATATGGGAGAAGGGATGGACAGCCCCAGCATTTT. Translating it yields CASSLYGRRDGQPQHF.